Each of the 25 T cell receptor beta chains below was sequenced from the same sample in a study of T cell responses to AZD1222 COVID-19 vaccine. Method: immunoSEQ multiplex PCR; TCRdb's copy keeps in-frame clones and lacks some. Of over 110,000 clones in the sample, 92% were seen once. The sequenced sample was peripheral blood, obtained 28 days after the second AZD1222 dose. These receptors were collected from an adult who received the AZD1222 COVID-19 vaccine.

By share, this clone counts as medium-sized (0.01 to 0.1%). The J gene is TRBJ2-1, the V gene TRBV10-3; a weak D match, TRBD2 (6 bases). Germline CDR1 is ENHRY and CDR2 is SYGVKD. The CDR3 runs 16 residues. Trimming cost V 4 bases and J 0 bases, with 13 bases left between them. CDR3 residues: CAISARDSSSYNEQFF. The CDR3 DNA sequence: TGTGCCATCAGTGCTCGGGACTCAAGCTCCTACAATGAGCAGTTCTTC.

The chain is built from TRBV24-1 and TRBJ1-1, with TRBD1 matching over 7 bases. Germline CDR1 KGHDR, CDR2 SFDVKD. CDR3 length equals 12 residues. J lost 13 bases, V lost 4 bases, and 8 bases had no gene match. The CDR3 reads CATSETRDSLFF. Written as DNA, the CDR3 is TGTGCCACCAGTGAAACCCGGGACAGCCTTTTCTTT.

In its sample, this clone was seen a few times. As DNA, the CDR3 is TGTGCCAGCTCACCACCGGTGTCTGACAGCTACTATGGCTACACCTTC. This gives the protein CASSPPVSDSYYGYTF. The chain is built from TRBV18 and TRBJ1-2; D may be TRBD1 (5 bases). The ends were cut back, 0 bases at V and 3 bases at J, with 14 bases in the middle. The CDR3 spans 16 residues. Germline CDR1 KGHSH, CDR2 LQKENI.

The chain is built from TRBV7-9 and TRBJ2-3; 9 nucleotides line up with TRBD2. Trimming removed 5 bases from V and 4 bases from J; junction bases left unmatched: 7. The CDR3 covers 15 residues. Germline V CDR1 and CDR2: SEHNR, FQNEAQ (reference sequence). The CDR3 is CASSPTRGGADTQYF. CDR3 coding DNA: TGTGCCAGCAGCCCCACCCGCGGGGGGGCAGATACGCAGTATTTT.

The V gene is TRBV27, the J gene TRBJ1-6; 12 bases agree with TRBD1. The CDR3 has 15 amino acids. J was trimmed by 10 bases and V by 5 bases; bases with no gene match: 6. Germline assignment: CDR1 MNHEY and CDR2 SMNVEV (reference sequence). The CDR3 spells CASSPGTGGWSPLHF. In nucleotides, the CDR3 is TGTGCCAGCAGTCCAGGGACAGGGGGCTGGTCACCCCTCCACTTT.

The chain links TRBV27 to TRBJ2-5; 12 bases are shared with TRBD2. The CDR3 sequence is 14 residues long. Germline V CDR1 and CDR2: MNHEY, SMNVEV (reference sequence). With 6 bases clipped from V and 4 bases from J, the junction kept 3 bases outside the gene matches. The CDR3 nucleotides are TGTGCCAGCAGCGTACTAGCGGGGGGAGAGACCCAGTACTTC. Translated: CASSVLAGGETQYF.

The gene calls are TRBV7-9 and TRBJ2-1; D not certain. V was shortened by 7 bases and J by 0 bases, with 7 bases between the two germline ends. The CDR3 extends over 13 amino acids. Germline V lookup: CDR1 SEHNR, CDR2 FQNEAQ (reference sequence). CDR3 coding DNA: TGTGCCAGCACGCCCGGCTCCTACAATGAGCAGTTCTTC. Its protein is CASTPGSYNEQFF.

The rearrangement uses TRBV4-3 and TRBJ1-1; possibly TRBD1 for D (5 bases). Germline assignment: CDR1 LGHNA and CDR2 YSLEER. The CDR3 totals 14 residues. V lost 4 bases and J lost 3, with 12 bases in between. The CDR3, as DNA: TGCGCCAGCAGCCCTGCCGGCAGGGACACTGAAGCTTTCTTT. This encodes CASSPAGRDTEAFF.

This clone was counted a single time. CDR3 bases: TGTGCCAGCAGCGTGTCGAATGGACCTGGAAACACCATATATTTT. It is translated as CASSVSNGPGNTIYF. The chain links TRBV9 to TRBJ1-3, with D unresolved. Trimming left V 2 bases short and J 2 bases short, with 11 bases between. This CDR3 is 15 amino acids long. Germline V CDR1 and CDR2: SGDLS, YYNGEE.

This chain connects TRBV19 to TRBJ1-2; D gene ambiguous. CDR3 length: 11 amino acids. Germline CDR1 is LNHDA and CDR2 is SQIVND (reference sequence). V lost 3 bases, J lost 8 bases, and 7 bases lay in between. In DNA, the CDR3 is TGTGCCAGTAGTATTGGAGGAGGCTACACCTTC. Translating gives CASSIGGGYTF.

V gene TRBV19 combines with J gene TRBJ1-5, with D uncertain. CDR3 length: 14 residues. Looked up from germline, CDR1 is LNHDA and CDR2 is SQIVND (reference sequence). V lost 3 bases, J lost 0 bases, and 6 bases lay in between. The chain's CDR3 is CASSMSVSNQPQHF. CDR3 in DNA: TGTGCCAGTAGTATGTCAGTTAGCAATCAGCCCCAGCATTTT.

The gene calls are TRBV29-1 and TRBJ2-7; a weak D match, TRBD1 (6 bases). In germline, CDR1 is SQVTM, CDR2 ANQGSEA. Trimming took off 6 bases at V and 5 bases at J, with 11 bases between the two ends. The CDR3 is made up of 11 amino acids. The CDR3 protein is CSVGAGDEQYF. CDR3 DNA: TGCAGCGTGGGAGCAGGGGACGAGCAGTACTTC.

This clone is a singleton in its sample. This chain uses TRBV9 with TRBJ1-1, with D perhaps TRBD1 (6 bases). Germline loops: CDR1 SGDLS, CDR2 YYNGEE. Trimming cost V 0 bases and J 6 bases, with 12 bases left between them. This CDR3 spans 14 amino acids. This CDR3 reads CASSVDQGSPEAFF. CDR3 nucleotides: TGTGCCAGCAGCGTAGATCAGGGGTCCCCTGAAGCTTTCTTT.

The chain has TRBV30 and TRBJ2-2, with D tentatively TRBD1 (6 bases). This CDR3 region has 15 residues. Trimming pared 2 bases from V and 8 bases from J, leaving 18 bases between. CDR1 and CDR2 from the germline V gene are GTSNPN and SVGIG (reference sequence). The CDR3 DNA reads as TGTGCCTGGAGTAGGGGGAATTCGTTAGTAGGGGAGCTGTTTTTT. Protein product: CAWSRGNSLVGELFF.

The chain carries TRBV27 and TRBJ2-5; 10 nucleotides line up with TRBD2. The CDR3 contains 18 residues. After removal of 3 bases from V and 5 bases from J, the junction contained 15 bases not matched to a gene. Germline V gene sequence: CDR1 MNHEY, CDR2 SMNVEV (reference sequence). CDR3 region: CASSFAPSRTSGGETQYF. The DNA of the CDR3 is TGTGCCAGCAGTTTCGCCCCCTCCCGGACTAGCGGAGGTGAGACCCAGTACTTC.

The chain links TRBV4-3 to TRBJ2-7; 8 bases are a match to TRBD1. CDR3 length equals 14 residues. Germline V lookup: CDR1 LGHNA, CDR2 YSLEER. J gave up 7 bases and V 1 base, and 6 bases lay outside the gene matches. This CDR3 is CASSQARTGREQYV. The CDR3 nucleotides read TGCGCCAGCAGCCAAGCCCGGACAGGGCGGGAGCAGTACGTC.

The rearrangement links TRBV7-8 to TRBJ1-1, with 7 bases fitting TRBD1. V lost 5 bases and J lost 1; bases outside the gene matches: 10. Germline assignment: CDR1 SGHVS and CDR2 FQNEAQ. The CDR3 contains 16 residues. CDR3 residues: CASSPRDSKKNTEAFF. CDR3 coding DNA: TGTGCCAGCAGCCCCCGGGACAGTAAAAAGAACACTGAAGCTTTCTTT.

This chain joins TRBV7-8 and TRBJ2-7; the D is unclear. The CDR3 is made up of 14 amino acids. CDR1 is SGHVS, CDR2 FQNEAQ, per germline. Trimming removed 5 bases from V and 3 bases from J, with 14 bases in between. The CDR3 sequence is CASSPRAGFYEQYV. CDR3 nucleotides: TGTGCCAGCAGCCCCCGGGCAGGATTCTACGAGCAGTACGTC.

The chain links TRBV27 to TRBJ1-1; D might be TRBD1 (5 bases). The CDR3 is made up of 14 amino acids. Trimming cost V 7 bases and J 4 bases, with 16 bases left between them. The V gene's germline CDR1 is MNHEY and CDR2 SMNVEV (reference sequence). The CDR3 region is CASKSRGGTTEAFF. The DNA for the CDR3 is TGTGCCAGCAAATCCAGAGGAGGGACCACTGAAGCTTTCTTT.

In this sample, this clone turned up once. The chain carries TRBV12-3 or TRBV12-4 and TRBJ1-2, with D hard to call. The CDR3 sequence is 12 residues long. Between the trimmed V and J ends, which lost 5 bases and 3 bases, there was a span of 7 bases. CDR3 in amino acids: CASSSGHYGYTF. The CDR3 nucleotides are TGTGCCAGCAGTAGCGGGCACTATGGCTACACCTTC.

The chain carries TRBV30 and TRBJ1-1, with D hard to call. Germline V lookup: CDR1 GTSNPN, CDR2 SVGIG (reference sequence). The ends were cut back, 7 bases at V and 0 bases at J, with 12 bases in the middle. The CDR3 extends over 13 amino acids. The CDR3 loop is CAFNLIMNTEAFF. CDR3 sequence (DNA): TGTGCCTTCAACCTAATCATGAACACTGAAGCTTTCTTT.

The J gene is TRBJ2-3, the V gene TRBV19, with 7 bases that match TRBD2. V was clipped by 4 bases and J by 0 bases; unmatched bases: 4. The V gene's germline CDR1 is LNHDA and CDR2 SQIVND (reference sequence). The CDR3 spans 15 residues. CDR3 in DNA: TGTGCCAGTAGTAGCGTTAGCGGGAGCACAGATACGCAGTATTTT. Translating it yields CASSSVSGSTDTQYF. Together with reference TRBV19 and TRBJ2-3, the CDR3 gives the full variable domain: DGGITQSPKYLFRKEGQNVTLSCEQNLNHDAMYWYRQDPGQGLRLIYYSQIVNDFQKGDIAEGYSVSREKKESFPLTVTSAQKNPTAFYLCASSSVSGSTDTQYFGPGTRLTVL.

The chain's CDR3 is CASSETTGAGNTIYF. The CDR3, as DNA: TGCGCCAGCAGTGAGACGACAGGGGCCGGAAACACCATATATTTT. This chain uses TRBV10-2 with TRBJ1-3; 8 bases line up with TRBD1. CDR3 size: 15 residues. The germline V gene encodes CDR1 WSHSY and CDR2 SAAADI. The junction had 4 bases not matched to a gene; V was cut back by 2 bases and J by 4 bases.

The sample holds one count of this clone. CDR3 sequence (DNA): TGTGCCAGCAGTCTACGATTTGGGGCAGCAACTAATGAAAAACTGTTTTTT. Its translation is CASSLRFGAATNEKLFF. This rearrangement joins TRBV6-6 to TRBJ1-4, with D perhaps matching TRBD1 (5 bases). V was clipped by 5 bases and J by 0 bases, with 16 bases between them. From germline, CDR1 is MNHNY and CDR2 SVGAGI (reference sequence). This CDR3 spans 17 amino acids.

The chain combines TRBV30 with TRBJ2-1; 9 bases align to TRBD1. The germline gives CDR1 GTSNPN, CDR2 SVGIG (reference sequence). The CDR3 consists of 13 residues. Trimming removed 4 bases from V and 7 bases from J; junction bases left unmatched: 5. The DNA for the CDR3 is TGTGCCTGGAACAGGGGGCGACGGAATGAGCAGTTCTTC. This encodes CAWNRGRRNEQFF.